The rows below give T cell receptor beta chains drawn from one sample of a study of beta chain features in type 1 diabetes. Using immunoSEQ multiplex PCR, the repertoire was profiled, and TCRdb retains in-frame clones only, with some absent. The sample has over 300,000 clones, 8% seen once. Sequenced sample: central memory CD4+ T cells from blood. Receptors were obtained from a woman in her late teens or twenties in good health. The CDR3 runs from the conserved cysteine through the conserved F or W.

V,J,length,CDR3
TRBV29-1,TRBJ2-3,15,CSVEVQSTGTDTQYF
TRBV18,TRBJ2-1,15,CASSLGGSSYNEQFF
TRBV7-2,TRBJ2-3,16,CASSPEGLAGVDTQYF
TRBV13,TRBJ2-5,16,CASSSRNKDPTKTQYF
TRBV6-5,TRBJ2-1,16,CASSSTSGSSYNEQFF
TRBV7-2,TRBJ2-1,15,CASSPRTSGANEQFF
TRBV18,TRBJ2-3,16,CASSPSRGTSTDTQYF
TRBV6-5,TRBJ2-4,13,CASSGTGGNIQYF
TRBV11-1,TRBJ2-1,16,CASSTRGRGVGNEQFF
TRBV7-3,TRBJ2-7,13,CASSPDGNREQYF
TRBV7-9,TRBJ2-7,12,CASNSLGYEQYF
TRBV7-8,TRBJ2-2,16,CASSTLAGVFTGELFF
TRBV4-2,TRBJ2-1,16,CASSPTWTGGINEQFF
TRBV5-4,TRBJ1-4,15,CASSLSSSPNEKLFF
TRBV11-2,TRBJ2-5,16,CASSLATSGFHETQYF
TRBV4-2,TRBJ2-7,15,CASSQVPDSSYEQYF
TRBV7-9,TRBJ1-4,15,CASSLVGRGNEKLFF
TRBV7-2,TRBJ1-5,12,CASSFEGRPQHF
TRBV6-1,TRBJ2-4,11,CASRGENIQYF
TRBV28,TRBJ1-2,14,CASSSSRQGGGYTF
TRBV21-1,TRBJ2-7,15,CASSKQRNKLYEQYF
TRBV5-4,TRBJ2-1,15,CASSLASRADNEQFF
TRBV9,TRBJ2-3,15,CASSVSFRGADTQYF
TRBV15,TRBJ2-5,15,CATSRDQGFQETQYF
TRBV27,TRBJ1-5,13,CASGRFSNQPQHF
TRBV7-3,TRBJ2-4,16,CASSLRSSGPPNIQYF
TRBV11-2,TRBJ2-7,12,CASSQGGYEQYF
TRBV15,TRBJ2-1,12,CATSREEGLGFF
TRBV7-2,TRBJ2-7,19,CASSPPGTSGRIIPYEQYF
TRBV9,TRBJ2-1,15,CASSVEASGRGEQFF
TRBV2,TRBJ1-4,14,CASRLQGESEKLFF